This entry lists 2 T cell receptor beta chains sequenced from one sample in a study of blood T cell repertoires in COVID-19. Only in-frame clones appear in the TCRdb table, and some are missing; sequencing was by immunoSEQ multiplex PCR. There are a few hundred thousand clones in the sample; approximately 85% occur only once, and roughly 2% lies in the top ten. Sample: PBMCs or T cells enriched from blood (not recorded which). Receptors were obtained from a man aged 25 to 40 who had recovered from COVID-19.

The rearrangement joins TRBV10-3 to TRBJ2-3; D may be TRBD2 (5 bases). Trimming stripped 4 bases from V and 0 bases from J, with 14 bases between. CDR3 size: 16 residues. The germline gives CDR1 ENHRY, CDR2 SYGVKD. The chain's CDR3 is CAISGGLGVSTDTQYF. CDR3 sequence (DNA): TGTGCCATCAGTGGAGGACTTGGGGTTAGCACAGATACGCAGTATTTT.

The chain carries TRBV7-2 and TRBJ1-6, with TRBD1 identical over 8 bases. Germline values: CDR1 SGHTA, CDR2 FQGNSA. With 1 base clipped from V and 13 bases from J, the junction kept 6 bases outside the gene matches. The CDR3 has 14 amino acids. The CDR3 protein is CASSLGQGSLPLHF. CDR3 bases: TGTGCCAGCAGCTTAGGACAGGGGTCCCTCCCCCTCCACTTT. Full variable domain (rest looked up from reference TRBV7-2 and TRBJ1-6): GAGVSQSPSNKVTEKGKDVELRCDPISGHTALYWYRQSLGQGLEFLIYFQGNSAPDKSGLPSDRFSAERTGGSVSTLTIQRTQQEDSAVYLCASSLGQGSLPLHFGNGTRLTVT.